The 23 T cell receptor beta chains given below trace back to one sample, sequenced in a study of shared clonotypes between healthy human individuals. Generated by immunoSEQ multiplex PCR, the TCRdb table keeps only in-frame clones and is missing some. This table has around 2.5 million clones, approximately 93% appearing once. Sample: naive CD4+ T cells from PBMCs. Subset denoted: CD45RA+ positively selected. All receptors derive from a man between 18 and 35 years old in good health. Some clones in this sample may be carry-over from other donors' samples.

The chain joins TRBV6-1 to TRBJ2-3; D unresolved. This CDR3 has 16 amino acids. V gave up 3 bases and J gave up 2 bases, with 15 bases separating them. Germline CDR1 reads MNHNS; CDR2 reads SASEGT. The CDR3 region has the DNA TGTGCCAGCAGTGAGACCCCGGACGGGTACACAGATACGCAGTATTTT. As protein: CASSETPDGYTDTQYF.

This chain uses TRBV6-5 with TRBJ1-2; D perhaps matches TRBD1 (5 bases). V was shortened by 4 bases and J by 4 bases, with 10 bases between the two germline ends. Germline loops: CDR1 MNHEY, CDR2 SVGAGI. The CDR3 consists of 13 residues. The DNA for the CDR3 is TGTGCCAGCAGTTCGGGACCGAGCTATGGCTACACCTTC. Translated, it gives CASSSGPSYGYTF.

This chain connects TRBV5-8 to TRBJ2-7, with D unclear. Germline assignment: CDR1 SGHTS and CDR2 YDEGEE. Trimming pared 3 bases from V and 0 bases from J, leaving 13 bases between. The CDR3 extends over 15 amino acids. CDR3 in DNA: TGTGCCAGCAGCTCCCGGTACAGAACCTCCTACGAGCAGTACTTC. It codes for CASSSRYRTSYEQYF.

V usage is TRBV28 and J usage is TRBJ1-4, with D perhaps TRBD1 (5 bases). V lost 1 base, J lost 7 bases, and 19 bases lay in between. CDR1 is MDHEN and CDR2 is SYDVKM in the germline V gene. This CDR3 has 17 amino acids. The CDR3 loop is CASSLYGTEKIGEKLFF. The DNA for the CDR3 is TGTGCCAGCAGTTTATACGGGACGGAGAAGATAGGTGAAAAACTGTTTTTT.

Worth noting for this clone: Different DNA sequences within this sample yield the same CDR3. The V and J genes are TRBV18 and TRBJ2-7; D not resolved. Germline V gives CDR1 KGHSH, CDR2 LQKENI. There are 13 residues in the CDR3. Trimming shortened V by 6 bases and J by 0 bases, and 9 bases separated the two germline ends. CDR3 protein: CASSSGISYEQYF. The CDR3 DNA sequence: TGTGCCAGCTCCTCAGGCATCTCCTACGAGCAGTACTTC.

This chain connects TRBV6-5 to TRBJ2-7; 8 positions agree with TRBD2. The CDR3 extends over 15 amino acids. V was pared by 5 bases and J by 0 bases, with 6 bases of the junction left unmatched. Germline CDR1 is MNHEY and CDR2 is SVGAGI. CDR3: CASSPYRGGSYEQYF. The CDR3 nucleotides read TGTGCCAGCAGTCCGTACCGGGGGGGCTCCTACGAGCAGTACTTC.

The genes are TRBV5-4 and TRBJ2-2; no clear D gene. The CDR3 contains 15 residues. V shed 1 base and J shed 7 bases, with 14 bases lying between them. Germline V gene lookup returns CDR1 SGHNT and CDR2 YYREEE (reference sequence). DNA of the CDR3: TGTGCCAGCAGCTTGAGCGTACGAGGCGGCGGGGAGCTGTTTTTT. This translates into CASSLSVRGGGELFF. The entire variable domain, with the rest obtained from reference TRBV5-4 and TRBJ2-2, is as follows: ETGVTQSPTHLIKTRGQQVTLRCSSQSGHNTVSWYQQALGQGPQFIFQYYREEENGRGNFPPRFSGLQFPNYSSELNVNALELDDSALYLCASSLSVRGGGELFFGEGSRLTVL.

The chain carries TRBV28 and TRBJ2-4; D is undetermined. The CDR3 has 13 residues. V lost 7 bases to trimming and J lost 15 bases, with 22 bases between them. Germline V lookup: CDR1 MDHEN, CDR2 SYDVKM. The CDR3 sequence: CASTPHGPGQTYF. The CDR3 nucleotides read TGTGCCAGCACCCCTCACGGCCCGGGCCAGACGTACTTC.

The CDR3, as DNA: TGTGCCAGCAGTTTTCAGGGGCCCGGTTATCAAGAGACCCAGTACTTC. This translates into CASSFQGPGYQETQYF. V is TRBV28 and J is TRBJ2-5, with D maybe TRBD1 (6 bases). V lost 3 bases to trimming and J lost 2 bases, with 16 bases between them. CDR3 length: 16 amino acids. Per the germline V gene, CDR1 is MDHEN and CDR2 is SYDVKM.

The V call is TRBV6-6, the J call TRBJ2-1, with 12 bases matching TRBD1. The CDR3 length is 14 residues. V shed 5 bases, J shed 9 bases, and the junction held 5 bases outside the gene matches. The germline gives CDR1 MNHNY, CDR2 SVGAGI (reference sequence). The CDR3 loop is CASSPGTGGSEQFF. CDR3 coding DNA: TGTGCCAGCAGTCCCGGGACAGGGGGCAGTGAGCAGTTCTTC.

The chain joins TRBV29-1 to TRBJ1-2; TRBD1 aligns across 7 bases. Trimming removed 6 bases from V and 7 bases from J; junction bases left unmatched: 14. CDR1 is SQVTM and CDR2 is ANQGSEA in the germline V gene. The CDR3 extends over 14 amino acids. CDR3 bases: TGCAGCGTGGCGACAGGGTTTGGTGCGCGTGGCTACACCTTC. It codes for CSVATGFGARGYTF.

The J gene is TRBJ2-7, the V gene TRBV30; 8 bases align to TRBD2. The CDR3 loop spans 14 amino acids. CDR1 GTSNPN and CDR2 SVGIG come from the germline V gene (reference sequence). V was pared by 4 bases and J by 1 base, with 6 bases of the junction left unmatched. CDR3 bases: TGTGCCTGGACCCCGGGACTAGGTTCCTACGAGCAGTACTTC. It is translated as CAWTPGLGSYEQYF.

V usage is TRBV7-9 and J usage is TRBJ1-5, with D possibly TRBD1 on 6 matching bases. V lost 6 bases, J lost 6 bases, and 18 bases lay in between. Germline CDR1 and CDR2: SEHNR and FQNEAQ (reference sequence). This CDR3 region has 15 residues. This chain's CDR3 is CASRKGGESSQPQHF. The CDR3 DNA reads TGTGCCAGCAGAAAAGGGGGGGAATCTAGTCAGCCCCAGCATTTT.

The chain couples TRBV7-2 to TRBJ2-5, with TRBD2 identical over 7 bases. Trimming took 4 bases from V and 5 from J; bases not matched to a gene: 16. The CDR3 covers 17 residues. The V gene's germline CDR1 is SGHTA and CDR2 FQGNSA. The CDR3 sequence: CASSSRSRAALAETQYF. The CDR3 region has the DNA TGTGCCAGCAGCTCGAGATCCCGGGCCGCACTAGCGGAGACCCAGTACTTC.

The chain combines TRBV11-2 with TRBJ2-7, with D uncertain. Per germline, CDR1 SGHAT and CDR2 FQNNGV. V lost 3 bases, J lost 0 bases, and 12 bases lay in between. CDR3 size: 15 residues. CDR3 protein: CASSFGRTGSYEQYF. CDR3 in DNA: TGTGCCAGCAGCTTCGGTCGAACGGGCTCCTACGAGCAGTACTTC.

The V gene is TRBV28, the J gene TRBJ1-3; D remains ambiguous. The V end was cut by 8 bases, the J end by 0 bases, with 20 bases between. The CDR3 length is 17 residues. Germline CDR1 and CDR2: MDHEN and SYDVKM. For the CDR3, the DNA is TGTGCCAGCGGTGCCCCGTGGATTACGAGCTCTGGAAACACCATATATTTT. Amino acids: CASGAPWITSSGNTIYF.

V gene TRBV30 combines with J gene TRBJ1-5; the match to TRBD1 covers 11 bases. CDR1 and CDR2 from the germline V gene are GTSNPN and SVGIG (reference sequence). This CDR3 spans 15 amino acids. The V gene end was trimmed by 2 bases and the J gene end by 6 bases; junction bases not matched to a gene: 6. CDR3 residues: CAWSSMGQGGQPQHF. CDR3 bases: TGTGCCTGGAGTTCGATGGGACAGGGGGGTCAGCCCCAGCATTTT.

This chain joins TRBV11-3 and TRBJ2-1, with a possible D match to TRBD2 (6 bases). This CDR3 contains 14 residues. V was trimmed by 5 bases and J by 5 bases, leaving 13 bases between them. The V gene's germline CDR1 is SGHNT and CDR2 YENEEA. CDR3 sequence: CASSGGDSNNEQFF. The CDR3 bases are TGTGCCAGCAGCGGTGGGGACTCGAACAATGAGCAGTTCTTC.

The chain employs TRBV5-6 and TRBJ1-6, with 7 bases identical to TRBD1. The CDR3 spans 14 residues. CDR1 is SGHDT, CDR2 YYEEEE, per germline. The V gene end was trimmed by 4 bases and the J gene end by 9 bases; junction bases not matched to a gene: 7. The CDR3: CASSLQGIASPLHF. For the CDR3, the DNA is TGTGCCAGCAGCCTACAGGGGATTGCTTCACCCCTCCACTTT.

This sequence joins TRBV18 and TRBJ1-5, with D possibly matching TRBD1 (5 bases). The germline gives CDR1 KGHSH, CDR2 LQKENI. Trimming took off 2 bases at V and 4 bases at J, with 15 bases between the two ends. The CDR3 is made up of 16 amino acids. The CDR3 sequence: CASSPMGAGGNQPQHF. DNA of the CDR3: TGTGCCAGCTCACCAATGGGAGCCGGGGGTAATCAGCCCCAGCATTTT.

V and J are TRBV11-2 and TRBJ1-2; D possibly corresponds to TRBD1 (5 bases). V was cut by 2 bases and J by 0 bases, with 10 bases left in between. Germline V gives CDR1 SGHAT, CDR2 FQNNGV. The CDR3 is made up of 15 amino acids. CDR3 coding DNA: TGTGCCAGCAGCTTATTGAAAGGGGCTAACTATGGCTACACCTTC. Amino acids: CASSLLKGANYGYTF.

J is TRBJ1-2 and V is TRBV28, with a tentative D call TRBD1 (6 bases). The CDR3 spans 15 residues. V shed 4 bases and J shed 4 bases, with 16 bases lying between them. Germline loops: CDR1 MDHEN, CDR2 SYDVKM. The CDR3 nucleotides read TGTGCCAGCAGTTCCCCCGGGACACCACCCTATGGCTACACCTTC. As protein: CASSSPGTPPYGYTF.

The chain recombines TRBV2 with TRBJ2-1, with 7 bases that match TRBD1. This CDR3 is built from 15 residues. CDR1 is SNHLY and CDR2 is FYNNEI in the germline V gene. The V gene end was trimmed by 7 bases and the J gene end by 0 bases; junction bases not matched to a gene: 6. The CDR3 DNA reads TGTGCCAGCACCAGGGACAGACCCTCCTACAATGAGCAGTTCTTC. Translated: CASTRDRPSYNEQFF.